This TCR beta chain is from a study of T-cell memory formation after mild COVID-19. Ten or more counts support this clonotype. The antigen remains unidentified. Study results and caveats: Chiefly within CM and EM were the contracting CD4+ clones; CD8+ ones were within EMRA. The SARS-CoV-2 specificity of second-wave clones reaching peak at day 37 remained unverified. Clones shrinking from day 15 to 85 showed even CD4/CD8 mixes; later expanders tilted CD4+.

TCRdb re-called the 5' RACE reads with MiXCR, one entry per CDR3 protein. Of 270,000 or so distinct CDR3 sequences detected, roughly a sixth appear once; the ten largest clones hold roughly 21%. This CDR3 contains 14 residues. Trimming took 0 bases from V and 8 from J, leaving 14 bases between them. Germline assignment: CDR1 DFQATT and CDR2 SNEGSKA (reference sequence). The receptor was derived from a man aged 18 to 35 who had mild COVID-19 (a few samples of this study predate the infection). Cell type and time point are not known. The sample consisted of PBMCs or a T cell subset sorted from them (not recorded which). The chain combines TRBV20-1 with TRBJ2-4; D is undetermined. CDR3 sequence reads: CSARDLMGMYIQYF. CDR3 coding DNA: TGCAGTGCTAGAGATCTCATGGGGATGTACATTCAGTACTTC.